The rows below give T cell receptor beta chains drawn from one sample of a study of blood T cell repertoires in COVID-19. Clones were read by immunoSEQ multiplex PCR, and TCRdb kept only the in-frame ones, dropping some. Of over 250,000 clones in the sample, 75% to 90% are singletons; the top ten hold around 12%. Material: peripheral blood. The receptor set was obtained from a woman between 55 and 75 years old with acute or convalescent COVID-19. Both conserved end residues are part of each CDR3. The D gene is left open where the match is weak. A clone size is listed for some rows: how often the clone was seen (once, few, many), or a class if it is expanded.

clone_size	d_call	j_call	v_call	cdr3_aa	cdr3_nt
NA	NA	TRBJ2-5	TRBV14	CASSPRSGSDQETQYF	TGTGCCAGCAGCCCCAGATCAGGTTCAGACCAAGAGACCCAGTACTTC
NA	TRBD1	TRBJ1-6	TRBV3-1/TRBV3-2	CASSQGQGPNSPLHF	TGTGCCAGCAGCCAAGGACAGGGGCCTAATTCACCCCTCCACTTT
NA	NA	TRBJ2-1	TRBV6-2/TRBV6-3	CASSYFTGYEQFF	TGTGCCAGCAGTTACTTTACAGGGTATGAGCAGTTCTTC
NA	NA	TRBJ2-6	TRBV2	CASSGSSGANVLTF	TGTGCCAGCTCGGGGTCCTCTGGGGCCAACGTCCTGACTTTC
NA	NA	TRBJ1-1	TRBV7-5	CARSLARFALKAFF	TGTGCCAGAAGCTTAGCCAGGTTCGCTTTAAAAGCTTTCTTT
NA	NA	TRBJ2-1	TRBV28	CAISGGPSYNEQFF	TGTGCCATTTCCGGGGGGCCCTCCTACAATGAGCAGTTCTTC
NA	NA	TRBJ2-1	TRBV9	CASSVGDTNEQFF	TGTGCCAGCAGCGTCGGGGACACCAATGAGCAGTTCTTC
once	TRBD1	TRBJ2-7	TRBV28	CASRPPSGQNAYEQYF	TGTGCCAGCAGACCTCCGTCGGGACAGAATGCCTACGAGCAGTACTTC
NA	TRBD1	TRBJ1-6	TRBV6-5	CASSFQGGNSPLHF	TGTGCCAGCAGTTTCCAGGGGGGTAATTCACCCCTCCACTTT
once	NA	TRBJ1-3	TRBV15	CATSPRGRASGNTIYF	TGTGCCACCAGCCCCCGCGGCAGGGCCTCTGGAAACACCATATATTTT
NA	TRBD1	TRBJ1-6	TRBV9	CASSVGQGRNSPLHF	TGTGCCAGCAGCGTAGGACAGGGGAGGAATTCACCCCTCCACTTT
NA	NA	TRBJ2-2	TRBV9	CASALGQNTGELFF	TGTGCCAGCGCTCTGGGACAGAACACCGGGGAGCTGTTTTTT
NA	NA	TRBJ2-6	TRBV7-8	CASTLRDRANVLTF	TGTGCCAGCACCCTTAGAGACAGGGCCAACGTCCTGACTTTC
NA	NA	TRBJ1-5	TRBV2	CASSAVAGNQPQHF	TGTGCCAGCAGTGCGGTGGCGGGAAATCAGCCCCAGCATTTT
NA	TRBD2	TRBJ2-7	TRBV20-1	CSAGLVSEQYF	TGCAGTGCCGGACTAGTCTCCGAGCAGTACTTC
once	NA	TRBJ1-4	TRBV7-9	CASSLAETAGEKLFF	TGTGCCAGCAGCTTAGCGGAGACTGCGGGGGAAAAACTGTTTTTT
NA	NA	TRBJ2-2	TRBV7-3	CASSRRGTGELFF	TGTGCCAGCAGCCGAAGGGGGACCGGGGAGCTGTTTTTT
NA	NA	TRBJ2-3	TRBV9	CASSAFYFSGTESTDTQYF	TGTGCCAGCAGCGCTTTCTATTTCTCCGGGACTGAGAGCACAGATACGCAGTATTTT
NA	NA	TRBJ1-5	TRBV6-1	CASSEAAGAGNQPQHF	TGTGCCAGCAGTGAAGCGGCAGGGGCAGGCAATCAGCCCCAGCATTTT
NA	NA	TRBJ2-7	TRBV7-8	CASSYETIHEQYF	TGTGCCAGCAGCTATGAGACAATCCACGAGCAGTACTTC
NA	NA	TRBJ1-2	TRBV29-1	CSGSDSNYGYTF	TGCAGCGGTTCCGACTCAAACTATGGCTACACCTTC
NA	NA	TRBJ2-3	TRBV29-1	CSVGLVVTDTQYF	TGCAGCGTTGGGCTAGTCGTAACAGATACGCAGTATTTT
NA	NA	TRBJ2-1	TRBV24-1	CATSDKGVWNNEQFF	TGTGCCACCAGTGACAAGGGGGTTTGGAACAATGAGCAGTTCTTC
NA	NA	TRBJ2-1	TRBV28	CASSQGVAVGQFF	TGTGCCAGCAGTCAAGGCGTCGCGGTTGGGCAGTTCTTC
NA	NA	TRBJ1-1	TRBV18	CASSPQGAEAFF	TGTGCCAGCTCACCACAGGGGGCTGAAGCTTTCTTT
NA	NA	TRBJ1-4	TRBV10-3	CAISGGPGEKLFF	TGTGCCATCAGTGGAGGCCCCGGGGAAAAACTGTTTTTT
NA	NA	TRBJ2-7	TRBV7-9	CASSLTYEQYF	TGTGCCAGCAGCCTAACCTACGAGCAGTACTTC
NA	NA	TRBJ2-7	TRBV9	CASSVSSGGIPYEQYF	TGTGCCAGCAGCGTGTCCAGCGGAGGGATTCCCTACGAGCAGTACTTC
NA	TRBD2	TRBJ2-7	TRBV15	CATSRESGTSAYEQYF	TGTGCCACCAGCAGAGAGTCCGGGACTAGCGCCTACGAGCAGTACTTC
NA	NA	TRBJ2-5	TRBV15	CATSRADSQETQYF	TGTGCCACCAGCAGAGCCGACAGCCAAGAGACCCAGTACTTC
NA	TRBD2	TRBJ2-3	TRBV5-1	CASSLAGLEADTQYF	TGCGCCAGCAGCTTGGCGGGACTAGAAGCAGATACGCAGTATTTT
NA	TRBD1	TRBJ1-1	TRBV11-3	CASSSAGTGDLNTEAFF	TGTGCCAGCAGCTCGGCCGGGACAGGAGATTTGAACACTGAAGCTTTCTTT
NA	TRBD1	TRBJ1-2	TRBV5-3	CARSLERTGVGYTF	TGTGCCAGAAGCTTGGAACGGACAGGGGTTGGCTACACCTTC
once	NA	TRBJ1-2	TRBV6-6	CASIPSGGSFYGYTF	TGTGCCAGCATTCCCTCGGGGGGGAGCTTCTATGGCTACACCTTC
NA	TRBD1	TRBJ2-1	TRBV19	CASRLQGGDHNEQFF	TGTGCCAGTAGGCTTCAAGGGGGCGACCACAATGAGCAGTTCTTC
NA	NA	TRBJ2-1	TRBV9	CASSPRDFLNNEQFF	TGTGCCAGCAGCCCCCGGGACTTCTTAAACAATGAGCAGTTCTTC
NA	TRBD1	TRBJ1-6	TRBV9	CASRRTGGWTSPLHF	TGTGCCAGCAGGCGGACAGGGGGCTGGACTTCACCCCTCCACTTT
NA	TRBD2	TRBJ2-5	TRBV7-2	CASSLGLLAEGQETQYF	TGTGCCAGCAGCTTAGGCCTACTAGCGGAAGGTCAAGAGACCCAGTACTTC
NA	TRBD2	TRBJ2-3	TRBV28	CASRGGMADTQYF	TGTGCCAGCAGGGGGGGGATGGCAGATACGCAGTATTTT
NA	TRBD2	TRBJ2-5	TRBV15	CATSRGAGGYQETQYF	TGTGCCACCAGCAGAGGCGCGGGAGGATATCAAGAGACCCAGTACTTC
NA	TRBD2	TRBJ2-3	TRBV2	CARLAGGTDTQYF	TGTGCCAGGCTAGCGGGTGGCACAGATACGCAGTATTTT
once	TRBD1	TRBJ2-7	TRBV18	CASSPIGQGGSYEQYF	TGTGCCAGCTCACCAATAGGACAGGGGGGCTCCTACGAGCAGTACTTC
NA	TRBD1	TRBJ1-1	TRBV11-2	CASSSSRGQGTEAFF	TGTGCCAGCAGCTCGAGCAGGGGGCAGGGAACTGAAGCTTTCTTT
NA	NA	TRBJ1-1	TRBV5-6	CASSPGDFHTEAFF	TGTGCCAGCAGCCCTGGGGACTTTCACACTGAAGCTTTCTTT
NA	NA	TRBJ2-5	TRBV12-3/TRBV12-4	CASLRAAAGTQYF	TGTGCCAGCCTTAGGGCGGCCGCGGGGACCCAGTACTTC
NA	TRBD1	TRBJ1-2	TRBV29-1	CSVEVDRGGYTF	TGCAGCGTTGAAGTTGACAGGGGTGGCTACACCTTC
once	NA	TRBJ2-2	TRBV9	CASSVGGVYTGELFF	TGTGCCAGCAGCGTAGGCGGGGTTTACACCGGGGAGCTGTTTTTT
NA	TRBD1	TRBJ2-7	TRBV7-8	CASSLVDRASYEQYF	TGTGCCAGCAGCTTGGTGGACAGGGCCTCCTACGAGCAGTACTTC
NA	NA	TRBJ2-7	TRBV7-8	CASMGRYEQYF	TGTGCCAGCATGGGGAGGTACGAGCAGTACTTC
NA	TRBD1	TRBJ2-7	TRBV3-1/TRBV3-2	CASSFRQGFNEQYF	TGTGCCAGCAGCTTCCGACAGGGTTTCAACGAGCAGTACTTC
NA	TRBD1	TRBJ2-7	TRBV7-9	CASSKGQAAYEQYF	TGTGCCAGCAGCAAGGGACAGGCGGCCTACGAGCAGTACTTC
NA	NA	TRBJ2-1	TRBV11-3	CASSSDRSPHREQFF	TGTGCCAGCAGCTCCGACAGGTCCCCCCACCGGGAGCAGTTCTTC
once	TRBD1	TRBJ1-1	TRBV28	CASSYTGAEAFF	TGTGCCAGCAGTTACACAGGGGCTGAAGCTTTCTTT